What follows describes a single T cell receptor beta chain. Germline V gene lookup returns CDR1 SGHAT and CDR2 FQDESV (reference sequence). The CDR3 extends over 14 amino acids. With 4 bases clipped from V and 4 bases from J, the junction kept 4 bases outside the gene matches. The data stem from a study of cytomegalovirus exposure and HLA in healthy donors. The method was immunoSEQ multiplex PCR; TCRdb's version includes in-frame clones alone and lacks a portion of them. The repertoire consists of around 58,000 clones, with roughly 91% occurring once and the leading ten covering 1.7%. This sequence joins TRBV11-1 and TRBJ1-2, with 9 positions matching TRBD1. This receptor was taken from a woman between 18 and 29 years old in good health and CMV-seronegative. Sequenced sample: PBMCs. CDR3 sequence: CASSSGTGTYGYTF. In nucleotides, the CDR3 is TGTGCCAGCAGCTCCGGGACAGGGACCTATGGCTACACCTTC. Full variable domain (missing parts from reference TRBV11-1 and TRBJ1-2): EAEVAQSPRYKITEKSQAVAFWCDPISGHATLYWYRQILGQGPELLVQFQDESVVDDSQLPKDRFSAERLKGVDSTLKIQPAELGDSAMYLCASSSGTGTYGYTFGSGTRLTVV.